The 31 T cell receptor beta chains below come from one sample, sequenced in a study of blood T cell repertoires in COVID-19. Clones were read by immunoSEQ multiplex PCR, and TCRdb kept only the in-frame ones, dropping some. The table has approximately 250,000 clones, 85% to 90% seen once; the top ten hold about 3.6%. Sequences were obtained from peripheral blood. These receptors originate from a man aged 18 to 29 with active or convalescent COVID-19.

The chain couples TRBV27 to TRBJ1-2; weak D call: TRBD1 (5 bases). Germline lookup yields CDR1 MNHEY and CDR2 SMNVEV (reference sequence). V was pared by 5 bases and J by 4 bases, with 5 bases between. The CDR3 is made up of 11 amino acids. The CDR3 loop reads CASSRGYGYTF. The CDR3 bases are TGTGCCAGCAGTAGGGGCTATGGCTACACCTTC.

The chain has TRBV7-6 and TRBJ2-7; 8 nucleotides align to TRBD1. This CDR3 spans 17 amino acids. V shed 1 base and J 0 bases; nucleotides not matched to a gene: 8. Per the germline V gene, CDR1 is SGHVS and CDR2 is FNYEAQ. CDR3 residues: CASSLDFFTGGSYEQYF. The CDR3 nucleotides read TGTGCCAGCAGCTTAGATTTTTTTACAGGGGGCTCCTACGAGCAGTACTTC.

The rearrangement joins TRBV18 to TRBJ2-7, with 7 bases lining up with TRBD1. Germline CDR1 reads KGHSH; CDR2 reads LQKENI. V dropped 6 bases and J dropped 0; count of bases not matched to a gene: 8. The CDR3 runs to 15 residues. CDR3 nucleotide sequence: TGTGCCAGCTCCGACAGGGAAATAGGCTCCTACGAGCAGTACTTC. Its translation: CASSDREIGSYEQYF.

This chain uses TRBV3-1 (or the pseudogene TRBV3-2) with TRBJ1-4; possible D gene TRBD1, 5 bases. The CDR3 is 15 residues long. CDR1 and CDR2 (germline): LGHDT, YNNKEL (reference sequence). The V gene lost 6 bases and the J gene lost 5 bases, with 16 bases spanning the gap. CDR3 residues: CASRNFRGGNEKLFF. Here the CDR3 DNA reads TGTGCCAGCAGAAACTTTAGGGGAGGGAATGAAAAACTGTTTTTT.

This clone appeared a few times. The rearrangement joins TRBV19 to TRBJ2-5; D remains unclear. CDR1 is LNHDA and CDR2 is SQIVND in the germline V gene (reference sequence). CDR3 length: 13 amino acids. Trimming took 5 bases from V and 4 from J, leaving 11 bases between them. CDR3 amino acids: CASSVSSLETQYF. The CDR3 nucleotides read TGTGCCAGTAGTGTGTCTTCCTTAGAGACCCAGTACTTC.

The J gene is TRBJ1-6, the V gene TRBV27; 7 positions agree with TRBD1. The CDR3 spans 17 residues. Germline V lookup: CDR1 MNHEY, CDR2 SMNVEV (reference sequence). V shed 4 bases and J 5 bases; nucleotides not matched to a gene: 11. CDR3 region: CASSWGRGGLDNSPLHF. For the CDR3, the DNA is TGTGCCAGCAGTTGGGGTAGAGGGGGCCTCGATAATTCACCCCTCCACTTT.

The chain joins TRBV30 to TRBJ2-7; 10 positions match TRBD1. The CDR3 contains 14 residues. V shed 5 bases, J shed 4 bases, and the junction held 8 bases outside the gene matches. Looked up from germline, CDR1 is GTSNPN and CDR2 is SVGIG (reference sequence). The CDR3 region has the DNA TGTGCCTGGTGCTCGGGACAGGGGTTTTACGAGCAGTACTTC. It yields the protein CAWCSGQGFYEQYF. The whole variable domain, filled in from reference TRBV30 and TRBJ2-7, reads SQTIHQWPATLVQPVGSPLSLECTVEGTSNPNLYWYRQAAGRGLQLLFYSVGIGQISSEVPQNLSASRPQDRQFILSSKKLLLSDSGFYLCAWCSGQGFYEQYFGPGTRLTVT.

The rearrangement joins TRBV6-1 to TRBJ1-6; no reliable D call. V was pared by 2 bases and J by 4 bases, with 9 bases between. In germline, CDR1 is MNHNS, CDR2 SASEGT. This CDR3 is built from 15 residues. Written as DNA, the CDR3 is TGTGCCAGCAGTGAACGGCAGGCGTATAATTCACCCCTCCACTTT. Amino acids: CASSERQAYNSPLHF.

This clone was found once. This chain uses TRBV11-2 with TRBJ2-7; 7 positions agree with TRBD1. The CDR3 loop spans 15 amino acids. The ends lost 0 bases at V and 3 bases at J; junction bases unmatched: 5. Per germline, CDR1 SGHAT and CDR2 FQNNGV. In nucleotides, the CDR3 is TGTGCCAGCAGCTTAGATTCGACAGGGAACTACGAGCAGTACTTC. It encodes CASSLDSTGNYEQYF.

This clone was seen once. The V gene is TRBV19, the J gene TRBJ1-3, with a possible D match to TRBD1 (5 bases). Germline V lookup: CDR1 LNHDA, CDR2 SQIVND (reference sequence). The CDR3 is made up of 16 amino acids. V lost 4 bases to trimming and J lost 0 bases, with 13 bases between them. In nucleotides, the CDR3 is TGTGCCAGTAGTAAGGAGGGGAGGGACTCTGGAAACACCATATATTTT. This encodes CASSKEGRDSGNTIYF. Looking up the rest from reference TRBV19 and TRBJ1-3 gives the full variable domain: DGGITQSPKYLFRKEGQNVTLSCEQNLNHDAMYWYRQDPGQGLRLIYYSQIVNDFQKGDIAEGYSVSREKKESFPLTVTSAQKNPTAFYLCASSKEGRDSGNTIYFGEGSWLTVV.

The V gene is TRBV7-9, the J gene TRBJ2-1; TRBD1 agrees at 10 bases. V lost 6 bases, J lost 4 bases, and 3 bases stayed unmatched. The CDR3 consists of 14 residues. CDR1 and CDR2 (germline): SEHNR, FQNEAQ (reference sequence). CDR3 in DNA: TGTGCCAGCAGAGGACAGGGGGGATACAATGAGCAGTTCTTC. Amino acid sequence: CASRGQGGYNEQFF.

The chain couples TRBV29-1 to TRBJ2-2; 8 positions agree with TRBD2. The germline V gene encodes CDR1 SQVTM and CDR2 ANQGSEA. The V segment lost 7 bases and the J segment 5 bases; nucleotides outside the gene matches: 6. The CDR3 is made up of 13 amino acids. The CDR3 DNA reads TGCAGCGCCAACGGGGGGGAAACCGGGGAGCTGTTTTTT. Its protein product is CSANGGETGELFF.

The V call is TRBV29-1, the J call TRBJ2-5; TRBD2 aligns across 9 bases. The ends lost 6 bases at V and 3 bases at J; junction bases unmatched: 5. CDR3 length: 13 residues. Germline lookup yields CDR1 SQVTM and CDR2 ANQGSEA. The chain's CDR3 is CSVLLAGKETQYF. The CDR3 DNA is TGCAGCGTCCTACTAGCGGGTAAAGAGACCCAGTACTTC.

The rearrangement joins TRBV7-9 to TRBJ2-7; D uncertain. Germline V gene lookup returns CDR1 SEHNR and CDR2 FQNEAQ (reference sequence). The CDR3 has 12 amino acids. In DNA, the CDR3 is TGTGCAGGCCAGGCAGGCCCCTACGAGCAGTACTTC. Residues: CAGQAGPYEQYF.

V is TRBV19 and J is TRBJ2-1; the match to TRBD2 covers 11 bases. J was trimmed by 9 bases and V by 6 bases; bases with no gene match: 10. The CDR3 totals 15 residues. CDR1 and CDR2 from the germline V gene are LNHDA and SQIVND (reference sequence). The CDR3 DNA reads TGTGCCAGTAGCCTGACTAGCGGGATACTTCGTGAGCAGTTCTTC. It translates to CASSLTSGILREQFF.

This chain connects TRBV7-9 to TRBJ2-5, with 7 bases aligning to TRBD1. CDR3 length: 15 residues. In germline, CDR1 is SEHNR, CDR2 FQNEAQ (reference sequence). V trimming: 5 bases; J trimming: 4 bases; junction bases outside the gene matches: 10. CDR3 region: CASSPRQGAGETQYF. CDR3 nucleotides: TGTGCCAGCAGCCCGCGACAGGGTGCGGGAGAGACCCAGTACTTC.

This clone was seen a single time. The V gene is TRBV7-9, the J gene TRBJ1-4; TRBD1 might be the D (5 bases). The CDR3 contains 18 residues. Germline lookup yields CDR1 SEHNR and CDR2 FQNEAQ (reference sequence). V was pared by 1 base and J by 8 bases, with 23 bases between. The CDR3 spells CASSLGPRNPRGGEKLFF. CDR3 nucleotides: TGTGCCAGCAGCTTAGGACCCCGGAATCCGCGGGGGGGAGAAAAACTGTTTTTT.

The CDR3 sequence is CASSIPSGGSSDTQYF. The CDR3 nucleotides are TGTGCCAGTAGTATACCGTCGGGCGGGAGCTCAGATACGCAGTATTTT. J is TRBJ2-3 and V is TRBV19; 7 bases match TRBD2. The V and J ends lost 2 bases and 4 bases, in that order; junction bases with no gene match: 9. Germline assignment: CDR1 LNHDA and CDR2 SQIVND (reference sequence). This CDR3 comprises 16 residues.

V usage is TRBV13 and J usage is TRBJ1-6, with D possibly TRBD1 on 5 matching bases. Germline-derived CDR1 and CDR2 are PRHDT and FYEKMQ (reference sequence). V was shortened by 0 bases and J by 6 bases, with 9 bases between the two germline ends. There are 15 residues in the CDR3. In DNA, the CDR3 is TGTGCCAGCAGCTTAGGAGGAGGGGTTAATTCACCCCTCCACTTT. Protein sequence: CASSLGGGVNSPLHF.

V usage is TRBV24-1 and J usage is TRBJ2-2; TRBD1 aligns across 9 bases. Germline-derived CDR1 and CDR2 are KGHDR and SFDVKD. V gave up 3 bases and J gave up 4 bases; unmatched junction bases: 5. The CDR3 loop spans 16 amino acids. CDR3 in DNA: TGTGCCACCAGTGATCCGGGACAGGGTATCACCGGGGAGCTGTTTTTT. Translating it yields CATSDPGQGITGELFF.

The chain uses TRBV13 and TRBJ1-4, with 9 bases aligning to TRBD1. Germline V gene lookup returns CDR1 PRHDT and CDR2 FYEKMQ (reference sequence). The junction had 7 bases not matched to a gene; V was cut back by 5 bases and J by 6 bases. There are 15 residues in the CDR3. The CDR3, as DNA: TGTGCCAGCAGCCCAACCGGGACAGGGTATGAAAAACTGTTTTTT. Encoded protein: CASSPTGTGYEKLFF.

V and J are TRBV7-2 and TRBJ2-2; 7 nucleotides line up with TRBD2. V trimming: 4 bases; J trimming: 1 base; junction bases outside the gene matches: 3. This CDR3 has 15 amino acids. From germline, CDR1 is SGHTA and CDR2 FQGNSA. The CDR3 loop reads CASSSSGVNTGELFF. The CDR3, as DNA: TGTGCCAGCAGCTCGAGCGGGGTGAACACCGGGGAGCTGTTTTTT.

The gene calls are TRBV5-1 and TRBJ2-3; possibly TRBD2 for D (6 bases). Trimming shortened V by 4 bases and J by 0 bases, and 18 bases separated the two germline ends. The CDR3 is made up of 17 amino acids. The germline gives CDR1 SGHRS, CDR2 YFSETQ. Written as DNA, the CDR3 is TGCGCCAGCAGCGGAGGGGTTGGCTCTGCTAGCACAGATACGCAGTATTTT. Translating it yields CASSGGVGSASTDTQYF.

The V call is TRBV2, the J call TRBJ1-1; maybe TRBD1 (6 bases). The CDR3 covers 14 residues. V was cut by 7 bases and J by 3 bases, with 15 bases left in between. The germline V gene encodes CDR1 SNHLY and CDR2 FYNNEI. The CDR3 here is CASIRSGGDTEAFF. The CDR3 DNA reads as TGTGCCAGCATTCGAAGCGGGGGCGACACTGAAGCTTTCTTT.

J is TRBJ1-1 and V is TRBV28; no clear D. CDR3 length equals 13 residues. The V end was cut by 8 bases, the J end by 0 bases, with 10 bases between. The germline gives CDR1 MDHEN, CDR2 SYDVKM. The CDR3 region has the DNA TGTGCCAGCCTCAGGTACATGAACACTGAAGCTTTCTTT. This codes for CASLRYMNTEAFF.

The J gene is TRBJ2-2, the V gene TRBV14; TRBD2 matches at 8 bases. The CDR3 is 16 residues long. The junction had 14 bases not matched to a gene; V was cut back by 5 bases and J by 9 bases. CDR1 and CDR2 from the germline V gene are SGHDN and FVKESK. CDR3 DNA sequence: TGTGCCAGCAGCGTCGGGATGGCGGGAGGCTCCAGGGAGCTGTTTTTT. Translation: CASSVGMAGGSRELFF. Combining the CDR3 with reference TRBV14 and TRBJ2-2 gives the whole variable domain EAGVTQFPSHSVIEKGQTVTLRCDPISGHDNLYWYRRVMGKEIKFLLHFVKESKQDESGMPNNRFLAERTGGTYSTLKVQPAELEDSGVYFCASSVGMAGGSRELFFGEGSRLTVL.

The chain's CDR3 is CASSPRWGTDTQYF. The CDR3 nucleotides read TGTGCCAGCAGCCCGCGGTGGGGCACAGATACGCAGTATTTT. V gene TRBV7-2 combines with J gene TRBJ2-3; D is uncertain. V was clipped by 5 bases and J by 1 base, with 10 bases between them. There are 14 residues in the CDR3. Per germline, CDR1 SGHTA and CDR2 FQGNSA.

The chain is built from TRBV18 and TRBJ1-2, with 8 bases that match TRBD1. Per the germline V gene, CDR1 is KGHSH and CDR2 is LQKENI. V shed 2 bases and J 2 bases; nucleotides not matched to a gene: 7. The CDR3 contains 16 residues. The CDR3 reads CASSPGRNRGNYGYTF. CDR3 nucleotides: TGTGCCAGCTCACCAGGCAGAAACAGGGGGAACTATGGCTACACCTTC.

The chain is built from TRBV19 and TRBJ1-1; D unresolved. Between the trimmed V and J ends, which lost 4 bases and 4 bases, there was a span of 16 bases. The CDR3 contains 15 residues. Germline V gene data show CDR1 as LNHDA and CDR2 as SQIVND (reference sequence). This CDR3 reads CASSTPEAGSTEAFF. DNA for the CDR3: TGTGCCAGTAGTACCCCAGAGGCGGGAAGCACTGAAGCTTTCTTT.

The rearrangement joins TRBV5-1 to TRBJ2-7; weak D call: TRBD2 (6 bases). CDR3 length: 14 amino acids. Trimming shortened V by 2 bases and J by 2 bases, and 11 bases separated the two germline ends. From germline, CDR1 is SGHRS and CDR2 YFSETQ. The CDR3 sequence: CASSFSGEPYEQYF. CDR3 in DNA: TGCGCCAGCAGCTTTTCGGGGGAGCCCTACGAGCAGTACTTC.

The CDR3 DNA reads TGTGCCAGCAGCTGGGAGTCGTACAATGAGCAGTTCTTC. Its translation is CASSWESYNEQFF. V and J are TRBV7-9 and TRBJ2-1; TRBD2 is a possible D gene (5 bases). Trimming cost V 4 bases and J 4 bases, with 8 bases left between them. The CDR3 totals 13 residues. Germline V gene sequence: CDR1 SEHNR, CDR2 FQNEAQ (reference sequence).